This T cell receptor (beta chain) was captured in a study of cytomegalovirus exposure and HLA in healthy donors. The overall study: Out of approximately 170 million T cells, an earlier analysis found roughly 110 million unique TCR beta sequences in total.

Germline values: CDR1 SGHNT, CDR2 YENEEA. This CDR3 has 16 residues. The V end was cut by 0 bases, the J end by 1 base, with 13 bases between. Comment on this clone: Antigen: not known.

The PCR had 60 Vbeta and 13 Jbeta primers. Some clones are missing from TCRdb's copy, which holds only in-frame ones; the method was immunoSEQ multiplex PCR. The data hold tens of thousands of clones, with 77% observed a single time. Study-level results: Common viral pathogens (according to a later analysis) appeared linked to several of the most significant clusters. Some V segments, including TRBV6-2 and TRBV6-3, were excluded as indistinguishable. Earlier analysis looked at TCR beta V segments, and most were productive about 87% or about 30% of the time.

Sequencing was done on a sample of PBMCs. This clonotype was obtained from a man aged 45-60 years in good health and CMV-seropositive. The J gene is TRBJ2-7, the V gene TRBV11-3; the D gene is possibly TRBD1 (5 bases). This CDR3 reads CASSLDGWQGSYEQYF. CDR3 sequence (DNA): TGTGCCAGCAGCTTAGATGGATGGCAGGGTTCCTACGAGCAGTACTTC. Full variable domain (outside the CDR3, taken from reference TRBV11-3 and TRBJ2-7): EAGVVQSPRYKIIEKKQPVAFWCNPISGHNTLYWYLQNLGQGPELLIRYENEEAVDDSQLPKDRFSAERLKGVDSTLKIQPAELGDSAVYLCASSLDGWQGSYEQYFGPGTRLTVT.